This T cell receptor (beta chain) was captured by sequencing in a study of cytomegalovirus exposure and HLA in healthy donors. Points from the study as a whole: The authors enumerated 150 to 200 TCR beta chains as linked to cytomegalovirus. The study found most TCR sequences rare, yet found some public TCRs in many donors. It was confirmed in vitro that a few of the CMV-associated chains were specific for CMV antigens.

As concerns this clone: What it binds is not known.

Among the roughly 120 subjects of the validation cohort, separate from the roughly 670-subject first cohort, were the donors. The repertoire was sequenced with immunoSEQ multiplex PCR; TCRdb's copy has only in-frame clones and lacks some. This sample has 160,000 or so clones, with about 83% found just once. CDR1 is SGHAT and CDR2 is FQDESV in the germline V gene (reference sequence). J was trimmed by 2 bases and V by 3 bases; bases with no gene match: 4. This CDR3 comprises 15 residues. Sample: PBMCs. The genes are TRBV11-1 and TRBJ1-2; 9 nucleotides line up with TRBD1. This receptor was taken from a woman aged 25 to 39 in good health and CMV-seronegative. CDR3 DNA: TGTGCCAGCAGCTTCGGGGACAGGGTCAACTATGGCTACACCTTC. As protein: CASSFGDRVNYGYTF.